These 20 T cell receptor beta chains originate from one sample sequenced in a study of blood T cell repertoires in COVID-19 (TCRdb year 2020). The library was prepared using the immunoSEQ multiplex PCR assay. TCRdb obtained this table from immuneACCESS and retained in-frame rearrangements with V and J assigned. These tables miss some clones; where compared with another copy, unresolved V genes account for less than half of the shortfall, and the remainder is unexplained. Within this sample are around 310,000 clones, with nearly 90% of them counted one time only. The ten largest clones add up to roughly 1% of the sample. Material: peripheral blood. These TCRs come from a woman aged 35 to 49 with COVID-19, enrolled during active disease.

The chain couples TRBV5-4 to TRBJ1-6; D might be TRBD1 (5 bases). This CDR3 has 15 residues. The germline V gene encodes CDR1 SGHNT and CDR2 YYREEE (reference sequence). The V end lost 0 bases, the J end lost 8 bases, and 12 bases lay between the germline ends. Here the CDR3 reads CASSLAPGVDSPLHF. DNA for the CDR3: TGTGCCAGCAGCTTGGCTCCGGGGGTAGATTCACCCCTCCACTTT.

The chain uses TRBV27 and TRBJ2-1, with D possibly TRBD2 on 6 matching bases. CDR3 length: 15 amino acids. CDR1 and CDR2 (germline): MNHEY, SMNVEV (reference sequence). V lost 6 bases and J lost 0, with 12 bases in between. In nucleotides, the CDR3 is TGTGCCAGCAGCTTGACTAGGAGCTCCTACAATGAGCAGTTCTTC. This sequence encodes CASSLTRSSYNEQFF.

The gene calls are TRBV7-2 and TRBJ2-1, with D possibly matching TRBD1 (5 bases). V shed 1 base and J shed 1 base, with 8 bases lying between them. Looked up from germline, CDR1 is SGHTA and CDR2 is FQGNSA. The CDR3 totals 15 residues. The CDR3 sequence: CASSLVPGSYNEQFF. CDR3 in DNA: TGTGCCAGCAGCTTAGTACCAGGGTCCTACAATGAGCAGTTCTTC.

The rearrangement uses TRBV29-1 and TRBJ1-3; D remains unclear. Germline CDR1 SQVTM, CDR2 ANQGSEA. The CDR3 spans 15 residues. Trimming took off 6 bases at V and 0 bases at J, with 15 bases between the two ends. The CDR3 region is CSVSLGISSGNTIYF. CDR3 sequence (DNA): TGCAGCGTATCCCTCGGGATATCCTCTGGAAACACCATATATTTT.

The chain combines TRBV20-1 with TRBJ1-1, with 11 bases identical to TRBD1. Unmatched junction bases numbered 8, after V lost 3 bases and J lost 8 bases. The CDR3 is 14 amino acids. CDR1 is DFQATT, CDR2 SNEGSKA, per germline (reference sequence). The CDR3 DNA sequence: TGCAGTGCTAGTCTGGGACAGGGGGGCGGCGAAGCTTTCTTT. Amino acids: CSASLGQGGGEAFF.

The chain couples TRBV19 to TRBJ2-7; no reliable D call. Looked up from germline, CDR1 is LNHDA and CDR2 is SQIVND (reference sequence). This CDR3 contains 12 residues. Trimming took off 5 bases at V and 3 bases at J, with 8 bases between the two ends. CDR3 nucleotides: TGTGCCAGTAGTGCCCCGGGCTACGAGCAGTACTTC. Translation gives CASSAPGYEQYF.

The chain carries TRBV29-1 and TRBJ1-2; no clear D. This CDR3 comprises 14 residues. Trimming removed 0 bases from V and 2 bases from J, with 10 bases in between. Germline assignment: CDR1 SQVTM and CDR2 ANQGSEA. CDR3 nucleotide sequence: TGCAGCGTTGAAGAATGGGCGCAGAACTATGGCTACACCTTC. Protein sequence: CSVEEWAQNYGYTF.

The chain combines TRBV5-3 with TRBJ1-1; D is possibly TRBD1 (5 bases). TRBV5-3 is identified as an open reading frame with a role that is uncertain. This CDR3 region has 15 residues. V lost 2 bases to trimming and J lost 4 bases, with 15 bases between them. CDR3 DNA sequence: TGTGCCAGAAGCTTATGCATAACGGGGGGCACTGAAGCTTTCTTT. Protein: CARSLCITGGTEAFF.

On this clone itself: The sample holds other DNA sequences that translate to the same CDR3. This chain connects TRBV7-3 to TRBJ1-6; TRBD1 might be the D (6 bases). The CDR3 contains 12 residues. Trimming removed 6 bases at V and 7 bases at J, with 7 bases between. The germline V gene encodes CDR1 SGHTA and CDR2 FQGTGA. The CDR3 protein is CASSTGNSPLHF. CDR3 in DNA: TGTGCCAGCAGTACAGGGAATTCACCCCTCCACTTT.

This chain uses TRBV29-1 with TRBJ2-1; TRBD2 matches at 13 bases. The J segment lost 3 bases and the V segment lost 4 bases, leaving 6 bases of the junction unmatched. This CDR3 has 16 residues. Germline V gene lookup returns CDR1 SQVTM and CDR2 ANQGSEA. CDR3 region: CSVGTSGSSNYNEQFF. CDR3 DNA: TGCAGCGTTGGGACTAGCGGGAGTTCCAACTACAATGAGCAGTTCTTC.

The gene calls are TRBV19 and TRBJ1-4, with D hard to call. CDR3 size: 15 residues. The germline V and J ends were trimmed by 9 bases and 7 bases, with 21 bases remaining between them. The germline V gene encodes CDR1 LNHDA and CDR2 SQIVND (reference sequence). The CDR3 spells CASRTGWPPGEKLFF. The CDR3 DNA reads TGTGCCAGCCGAACGGGGTGGCCCCCGGGTGAAAAACTGTTTTTT.

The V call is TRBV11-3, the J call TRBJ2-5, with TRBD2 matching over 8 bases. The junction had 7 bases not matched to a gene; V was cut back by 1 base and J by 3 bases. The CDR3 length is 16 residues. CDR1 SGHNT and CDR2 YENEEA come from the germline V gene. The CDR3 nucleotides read TGTGCCAGCAGCTTAGGGACCCCGGGACTAGAAGAGACCCAGTACTTC. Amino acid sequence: CASSLGTPGLEETQYF.

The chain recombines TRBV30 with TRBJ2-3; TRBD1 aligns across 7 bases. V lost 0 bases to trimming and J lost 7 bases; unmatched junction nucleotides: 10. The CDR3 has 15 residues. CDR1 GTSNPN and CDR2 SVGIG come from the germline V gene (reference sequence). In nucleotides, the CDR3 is TGTGCCTGGAGTGTATTACGGACAGGACCGCATACGCAGTATTTT. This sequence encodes CAWSVLRTGPHTQYF.

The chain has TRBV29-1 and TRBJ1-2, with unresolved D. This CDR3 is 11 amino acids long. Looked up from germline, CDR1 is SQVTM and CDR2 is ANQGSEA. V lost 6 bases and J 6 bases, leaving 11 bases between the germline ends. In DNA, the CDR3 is TGCAGCGTCCCTCTGGGCGATGGCTACACCTTC. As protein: CSVPLGDGYTF.

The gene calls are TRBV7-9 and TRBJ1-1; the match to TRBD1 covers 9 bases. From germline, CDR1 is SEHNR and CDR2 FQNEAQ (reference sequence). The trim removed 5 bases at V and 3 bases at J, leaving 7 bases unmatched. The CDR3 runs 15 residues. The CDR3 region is CASSRADRGYTEAFF. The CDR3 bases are TGTGCCAGCAGCCGAGCGGACAGGGGTTACACTGAAGCTTTCTTT. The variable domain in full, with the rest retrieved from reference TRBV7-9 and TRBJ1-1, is DTGVSQNPRHKITKRGQNVTFRCDPISEHNRLYWYRQTLGQGPEFLTYFQNEAQLEKSRLLSDRFSAERPKGSFSTLEIQRTEQGDSAMYLCASSRADRGYTEAFFGQGTRLTVV.

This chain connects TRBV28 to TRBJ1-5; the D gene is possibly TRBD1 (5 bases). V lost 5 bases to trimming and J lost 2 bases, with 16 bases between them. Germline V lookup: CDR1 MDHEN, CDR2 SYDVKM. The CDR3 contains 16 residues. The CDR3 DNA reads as TGTGCCAGCAGTCTGTGGGTGGGGCGCGGCAATCAGCCCCAGCATTTT. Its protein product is CASSLWVGRGNQPQHF.

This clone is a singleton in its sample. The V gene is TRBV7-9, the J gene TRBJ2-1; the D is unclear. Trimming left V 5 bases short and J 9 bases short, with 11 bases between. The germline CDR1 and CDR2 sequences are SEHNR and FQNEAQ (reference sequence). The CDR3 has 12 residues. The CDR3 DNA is TGTGCCAGCAGCCCTACGAGTCGTGAGCAGTTCTTC. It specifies CASSPTSREQFF. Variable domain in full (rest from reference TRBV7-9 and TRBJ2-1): DTGVSQNPRHKITKRGQNVTFRCDPISEHNRLYWYRQTLGQGPEFLTYFQNEAQLEKSRLLSDRFSAERPKGSFSTLEIQRTEQGDSAMYLCASSPTSREQFFGPGTRLTVL.

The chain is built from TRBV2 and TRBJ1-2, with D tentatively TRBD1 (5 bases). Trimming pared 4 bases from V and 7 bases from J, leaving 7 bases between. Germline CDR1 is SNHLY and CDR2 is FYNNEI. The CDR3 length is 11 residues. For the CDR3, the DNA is TGTGCCAGCAGTGTCGGGGGTGGCTACACCTTC. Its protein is CASSVGGGYTF.

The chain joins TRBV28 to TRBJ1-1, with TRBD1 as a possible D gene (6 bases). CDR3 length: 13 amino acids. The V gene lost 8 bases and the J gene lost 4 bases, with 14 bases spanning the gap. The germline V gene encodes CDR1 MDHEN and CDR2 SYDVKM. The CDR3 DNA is TGTGCCAGCTACTTGGGGGGGCCCACTGAAGCTTTCTTT. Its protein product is CASYLGGPTEAFF.

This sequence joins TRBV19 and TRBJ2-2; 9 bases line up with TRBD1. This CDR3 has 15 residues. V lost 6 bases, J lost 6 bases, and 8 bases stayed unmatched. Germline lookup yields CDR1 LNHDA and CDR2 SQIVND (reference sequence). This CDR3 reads CASRRVQGAAGELFF. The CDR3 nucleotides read TGTGCCAGTAGGCGTGTACAGGGGGCGGCCGGGGAGCTGTTTTTT.